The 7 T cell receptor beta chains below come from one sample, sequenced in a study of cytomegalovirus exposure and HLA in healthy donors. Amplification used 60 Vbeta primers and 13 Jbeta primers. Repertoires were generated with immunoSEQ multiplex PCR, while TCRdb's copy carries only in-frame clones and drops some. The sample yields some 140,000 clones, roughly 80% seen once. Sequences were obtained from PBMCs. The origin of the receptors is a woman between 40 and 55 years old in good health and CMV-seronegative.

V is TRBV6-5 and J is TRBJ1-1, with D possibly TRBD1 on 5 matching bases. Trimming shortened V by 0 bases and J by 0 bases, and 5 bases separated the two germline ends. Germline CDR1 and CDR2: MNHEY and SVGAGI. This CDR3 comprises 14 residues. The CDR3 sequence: CASSYSQVNTEAFF. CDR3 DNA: TGTGCCAGCAGTTACTCACAGGTGAACACTGAAGCTTTCTTT.

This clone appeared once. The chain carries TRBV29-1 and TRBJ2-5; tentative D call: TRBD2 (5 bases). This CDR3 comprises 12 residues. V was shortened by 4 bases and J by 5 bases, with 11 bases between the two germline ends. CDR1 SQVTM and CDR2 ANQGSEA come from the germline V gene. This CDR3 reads CSVVFPGETQYF. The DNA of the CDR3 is TGCAGCGTTGTCTTTCCGGGGGAGACCCAGTACTTC. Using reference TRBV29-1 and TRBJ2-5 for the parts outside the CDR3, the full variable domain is SAVISQKPSRDICQRGTSLTIQCQVDSQVTMMFWYRQQPGQSLTLIATANQGSEATYESGFVIDKFPISRPNLTFSTLTVSNMSPEDSSIYLCSVVFPGETQYFGPGTRLLVL.

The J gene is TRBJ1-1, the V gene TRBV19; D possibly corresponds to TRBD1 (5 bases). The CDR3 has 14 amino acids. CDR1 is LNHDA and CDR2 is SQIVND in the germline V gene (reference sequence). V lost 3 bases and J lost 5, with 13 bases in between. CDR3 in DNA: TGTGCCAGTAGTATGCGGGGGGAAGAAACTGAAGCTTTCTTT. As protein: CASSMRGEETEAFF.

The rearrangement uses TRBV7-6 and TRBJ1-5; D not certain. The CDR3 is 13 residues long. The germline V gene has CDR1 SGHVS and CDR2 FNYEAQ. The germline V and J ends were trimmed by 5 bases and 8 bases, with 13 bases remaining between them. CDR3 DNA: TGTGCCAGCAGCGGAGGGCCTCAGGAGCCCCAGCATTTT. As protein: CASSGGPQEPQHF.

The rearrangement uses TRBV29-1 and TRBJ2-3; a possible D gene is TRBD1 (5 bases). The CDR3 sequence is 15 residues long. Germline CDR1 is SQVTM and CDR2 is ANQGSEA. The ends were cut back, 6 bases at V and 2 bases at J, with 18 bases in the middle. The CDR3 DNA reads TGCAGCGTCGCAGTAACCACAGGCCCCACAGATACGCAGTATTTT. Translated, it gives CSVAVTTGPTDTQYF.

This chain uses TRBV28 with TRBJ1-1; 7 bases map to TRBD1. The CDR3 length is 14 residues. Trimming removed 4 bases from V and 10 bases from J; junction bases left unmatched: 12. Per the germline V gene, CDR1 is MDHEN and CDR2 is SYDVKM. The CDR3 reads CASSSGGESLGAFF. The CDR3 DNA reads TGTGCCAGCAGTTCAGGGGGAGAGTCTTTAGGAGCTTTCTTT.

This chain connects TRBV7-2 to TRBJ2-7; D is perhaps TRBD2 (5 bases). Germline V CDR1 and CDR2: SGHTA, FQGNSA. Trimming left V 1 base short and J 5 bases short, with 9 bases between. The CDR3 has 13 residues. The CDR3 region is CASSLVGVNEQYF. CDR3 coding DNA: TGTGCCAGCAGCTTAGTCGGGGTTAACGAGCAGTACTTC.